The clone carrying this TCR beta chain was seen only a few times. The data were taken from a study of CD8 T cells in ankylosing spondylitis. Germline CDR1 is MDHEN and CDR2 is SYDVKM. Trimming took 3 bases from V and 4 from J, leaving 13 bases between them. This CDR3 is 14 amino acids long. MiXCR, run by TCRdb on the 5' RACE reads, gives a single entry per CDR3 protein. The profile shows 200,000 to 250,000 distinct CDR3 sequences, about 10% of them singletons. The material sequenced was blood, either unsorted or a sorted T cell fraction (not recorded which). The receptor comes from a male donor with ankylosing spondylitis or in good health (not recorded which). The chain combines TRBV28 with TRBJ2-7; D gene ambiguous. In DNA, the CDR3 is TGTGCCAGCAGTTTGTCAGTCAGGTTATACGAGCAGTACTTC. Encoded protein: CASSLSVRLYEQYF.